The entry below gives a single T cell receptor beta chain sequence along with its context. The sample originates from a study of control samples from healthy donors and cancer patients. V gave up 6 bases and J gave up 2 bases; unmatched junction bases: 12. The CDR3 runs 16 residues. Per germline, CDR1 MDHEN and CDR2 SYDVKM. The method was immunoSEQ multiplex PCR; TCRdb's version includes in-frame clones alone and lacks a portion of them. Here the sample spans some 150,000 clones, around 96% being singletons. This sequence joins TRBV28 and TRBJ2-7; 8 bases match TRBD1. This sequence originates from a man between 40 and 49 years old in good health. The sample taken for sequencing was blood. The CDR3 reads CASSPPGQDKTYEQYF. DNA for the CDR3: TGTGCCAGCAGCCCGCCGGGACAGGACAAAACCTACGAGCAGTACTTC.